The next 8 T cell receptor beta chains were all read from a single sample in a study of cytomegalovirus exposure and HLA in healthy donors. PCR involved 60 Vbeta and 13 Jbeta primers. The data were produced by immunoSEQ multiplex PCR, yet TCRdb's version contains in-frame clones alone and is incomplete. The sample records more than 110,000 clones, around 80% being singletons. The sample was PBMCs. These receptors were collected from a woman in her 50s in good health and CMV-seropositive.

This sequence joins TRBV10-3 and TRBJ1-3; 7 positions match TRBD1. Trimming at V came to 4 bases and at J to 4 bases, leaving 7 bases not matched to a gene. This CDR3 has 15 residues. Looked up from germline, CDR1 is ENHRY and CDR2 is SYGVKD. CDR3 region: CAISGQTGAGNTIYF. DNA of the CDR3: TGTGCCATCAGTGGACAAACAGGGGCGGGAAACACCATATATTTT.

The chain employs TRBV9 and TRBJ1-5; D gene unclear. This CDR3 has 13 amino acids. Trimming stripped 0 bases from V and 6 bases from J, with 7 bases between. Germline assignment: CDR1 SGDLS and CDR2 YYNGEE. The CDR3 spells CASSVDPGQPQHF. For the CDR3, the DNA is TGTGCCAGCAGCGTAGACCCGGGTCAGCCCCAGCATTTT.

This chain links TRBV5-4 with TRBJ2-5; 8 bases are shared with TRBD2. The germline gives CDR1 SGHNT, CDR2 YYREEE (reference sequence). V lost 0 bases, J lost 4 bases, and 5 bases stayed unmatched. The CDR3 loop spans 15 amino acids. Written as DNA, the CDR3 is TGTGCCAGCAGCTTGGCCGGGGGGGTAGGAGAGACCCAGTACTTC. Its translation is CASSLAGGVGETQYF.

The rearrangement links TRBV9 to TRBJ1-4; D is uncertain. Germline assignment: CDR1 SGDLS and CDR2 YYNGEE. The CDR3 covers 14 residues. Trimming pared 3 bases from V and 0 bases from J, leaving 6 bases between. CDR3 nucleotides: TGTGCCAGCAGCGCACTAGCAACTAATGAAAAACTGTTTTTT. It specifies CASSALATNEKLFF. The full variable domain, with the rest looked up from reference TRBV9 and TRBJ1-4, is DSGVTQTPKHLITATGQRVTLRCSPRSGDLSVYWYQQSLDQGLQFLIQYYNGEERAKGNILERFSAQQFPDLHSELNLSSLELGDSALYFCASSALATNEKLFFGSGTQLSVL.

In its sample, this clone was seen once. This chain connects TRBV9 to TRBJ2-3; 9 bases match TRBD2. This CDR3 is 15 amino acids long. J lost 1 base, V lost 3 bases, and 3 bases had no gene match. Germline values: CDR1 SGDLS, CDR2 YYNGEE. The CDR3 DNA sequence: TGTGCCAGCAGCGCAATAGCGGGGGGCACAGATACGCAGTATTTT. Amino acids: CASSAIAGGTDTQYF.

The CDR3 DNA reads TGTGCCAGCAGTCCCGATAGGGGGTCGAATGAAAAACTGTTTTTT. This codes for CASSPDRGSNEKLFF. The genes are TRBV27 and TRBJ1-4; tentatively, D is TRBD1 (6 bases). The CDR3 loop spans 15 amino acids. Trimming took off 5 bases at V and 5 bases at J, with 15 bases between the two ends. Per germline, CDR1 MNHEY and CDR2 SMNVEV (reference sequence). Looking up the rest from reference TRBV27 and TRBJ1-4 gives the full variable domain: EAQVTQNPRYLITVTGKKLTVTCSQNMNHEYMSWYRQDPGLGLRQIYYSMNVEVTDKGDVPEGYKVSRKEKRNFPLILESPSPNQTSLYFCASSPDRGSNEKLFFGSGTQLSVL.

The chain uses TRBV7-2 and TRBJ1-2, with D possibly TRBD1 on 6 matching bases. Germline-derived CDR1 and CDR2 are SGHTA and FQGNSA. The CDR3 loop spans 12 amino acids. Between the trimmed V and J ends, which lost 1 base and 14 bases, there was a span of 14 bases. DNA for the CDR3: TGTGCCAGCAGCTTAGTGTCAGGGGCAGGAACCTTC. Encoded protein: CASSLVSGAGTF. Combining the CDR3 with reference TRBV7-2 and TRBJ1-2 gives the whole variable domain GAGVSQSPSNKVTEKGKDVELRCDPISGHTALYWYRQSLGQGLEFLIYFQGNSAPDKSGLPSDRFSAERTGGSVSTLTIQRTQQEDSAVYLCASSLVSGAGTFGSGTRLTVV.

The rearrangement joins TRBV6-1 to TRBJ1-3; possible D gene TRBD1, 5 bases. The germline V and J ends were trimmed by 8 bases and 1 base, with 12 bases remaining between them. The CDR3 runs to 14 residues. The germline gives CDR1 MNHNS, CDR2 SASEGT. As DNA, the CDR3 is TGTGCCAGCTCCCGGGGGGGGTCTGGAAACACCATATATTTT. Translating gives CASSRGGSGNTIYF.